Described below is a single T cell receptor (beta chain) sequence and its context. The antigen is not known. These data belong to a study of Ad26.COV2.S vaccination and SARS-CoV-2 variants. Study results and caveats: Whether participants received vaccine or placebo, their non-spike TCR breadth was similar. Responses of spike-specific T cells (both CD8+ and CD4+) reportedly showed substantial breadth after vaccination. TCR breadth and depth analyses may have underestimated total T cell responses. It was vaccine recipients, not placebo recipients, who had the higher spike-specific TCR breadth.

Produced via immunoSEQ multiplex PCR; TCRdb's table is partial and in-frame only. Among over 110,000 clones, about nine tenths were seen once, and the ten largest hold less than 6%. From germline, CDR1 is SGHAT and CDR2 FQNNGV. V dropped 1 base and J dropped 2 bases, with 14 bases sitting between them. The CDR3 runs 17 residues. The sequencing used peripheral blood, collected after recovery from COVID-19. The chain couples TRBV11-2 to TRBJ1-4; tentative D call: TRBD1 (6 bases). The origin of this receptor is a human donor who had recovered from COVID-19. This chain's CDR3 is CASSLAPTGWTNEKLFF. The DNA for the CDR3 is TGTGCCAGCAGCTTAGCCCCCACAGGGTGGACTAATGAAAAACTGTTTTTT.